This T cell receptor beta chain was sequenced during a study of T cells in localized non-small cell lung cancer. The V gene's germline CDR1 is SSHAT and CDR2 FNYEAQ (reference sequence). The length of the CDR3 is 14 residues. Unmatched junction bases numbered 2, after V lost 0 bases and J lost 3 bases. Measured with immunoSEQ multiplex PCR; TCRdb has only the in-frame clones, and not every one. Seen here are roughly 35,000 clones, approximately 90% observed once, and the top ten hold around 11%. The clonotype originates from an older female donor with stage II lung adenocarcinoma. J is TRBJ2-7 and V is TRBV7-7; the match to TRBD1 covers 7 bases. Sequencing used peripheral blood mononuclear cells, obtained before any cancer treatment. CDR3 residues: CASSLAAGGYEQYF. The CDR3 DNA reads TGTGCCAGCAGCTTAGCCGCAGGGGGCTACGAGCAGTACTTC.